The next 2 T cell receptor beta chains were all read from a single sample in a study of blood T cell repertoires in COVID-19. The table came from immunoSEQ multiplex PCR; TCRdb's copy has only in-frame clones and leaves some out. The sample lists about 75,000 clones, about 88% occurring once. Sequenced input: peripheral blood. The receptors come from a man of 80 years or more with COVID-19, enrolled during active disease.

J is TRBJ2-7 and V is TRBV28; 8 bases align to TRBD1. The CDR3 sequence is 14 residues long. After removal of 7 bases from V and 3 bases from J, the junction contained 8 bases not matched to a gene. Germline CDR1 reads MDHEN; CDR2 reads SYDVKM. The CDR3 DNA reads as TGTGCCAGCATTGCAGGGGGCAGTATCTACGAGCAGTACTTC. It specifies CASIAGGSIYEQYF.

The CDR3 nucleotides read TGTGCCAGCAGCCCCGAGGGGACAGGGTATCATGGCTACACCTTC. Its protein is CASSPEGTGYHGYTF. This chain uses TRBV11-3 with TRBJ1-2, with 9 bases that match TRBD1. Germline values: CDR1 SGHNT, CDR2 YENEEA. The CDR3 consists of 15 residues. With V trimmed by 5 bases and J by 6 bases, 10 bases remained unmatched. Variable domain in full (rest from reference TRBV11-3 and TRBJ1-2): EAGVVQSPRYKIIEKKQPVAFWCNPISGHNTLYWYLQNLGQGPELLIRYENEEAVDDSQLPKDRFSAERLKGVDSTLKIQPAELGDSAVYLCASSPEGTGYHGYTFGSGTRLTVV.